The rows below give T cell receptor beta chains drawn from one sample of a study of cytomegalovirus exposure and HLA in healthy donors. Repertoires were generated with immunoSEQ multiplex PCR, while TCRdb's copy carries only in-frame clones and drops some. The table shows around 300,000 clones, with roughly four fifths occurring only once. The sequenced sample consisted of PBMCs. These receptors originate from a woman aged 40 to 50 in good health and CMV-seropositive. CDR3s include the opening cysteine and the closing phenylalanine or tryptophan. The D gene is left open where the match is weak. Some rows have no size entry. The others give once, few or many, or a class for an expanded clone.

V gene	D gene	J gene	clone size	CDR3 DNA	CDR3 protein
TRBV19	TRBD2	TRBJ2-3	NA	TGTGCCAGTAGTATCTCACCTAGCGGGGGGAGAAATACGCAGTATTTT	CASSISPSGGRNTQYF
TRBV6-4	NA	TRBJ1-5	NA	TGTGCCAGCAGTGAGGGGCCCAATCAGCCCCAGCATTTT	CASSEGPNQPQHF
TRBV15	TRBD2	TRBJ2-1	NA	TGTGCCACCAGCAGAAGTGTAACTAGCGGGAGTTACAATGAGCAGTTCTTC	CATSRSVTSGSYNEQFF
TRBV28	TRBD1	TRBJ1-5	few	TGTGCCAGCAGTAGCCCCTCTTTTGGGACAGGGGGCCGACAGCCCCAGCATTTT	CASSSPSFGTGGRQPQHF
TRBV7-9	NA	TRBJ2-1	NA	TGTGCCAGCAGCGGCCTCAATAACAATGAGCAGTTCTTC	CASSGLNNNEQFF
TRBV29-1	TRBD1	TRBJ2-7	NA	TGCAGCGTCGGGACAGAGGATGGCTACGAGCAGTACTTC	CSVGTEDGYEQYF
TRBV29-1	NA	TRBJ1-4	NA	TGCAGCGTTAAGCGCTCAACTAATGAAAAACTGTTTTTT	CSVKRSTNEKLFF
TRBV5-1	TRBD1	TRBJ2-1	NA	TGCGCCAGCCCCGACTCCAGGGGGAGCTCCTACAATGAGCAGTTCTTC	CASPDSRGSSYNEQFF
TRBV28	TRBD1	TRBJ2-5	once	TGTGCCAGCAGTTTACTCAGGGGGCTCGGGGAGACCCAGTACTTC	CASSLLRGLGETQYF
TRBV7-3	NA	TRBJ2-3	NA	TGTGCCAGCAGCTCCCTAGGACAAGGGATTACAGATACGCAGTATTTT	CASSSLGQGITDTQYF